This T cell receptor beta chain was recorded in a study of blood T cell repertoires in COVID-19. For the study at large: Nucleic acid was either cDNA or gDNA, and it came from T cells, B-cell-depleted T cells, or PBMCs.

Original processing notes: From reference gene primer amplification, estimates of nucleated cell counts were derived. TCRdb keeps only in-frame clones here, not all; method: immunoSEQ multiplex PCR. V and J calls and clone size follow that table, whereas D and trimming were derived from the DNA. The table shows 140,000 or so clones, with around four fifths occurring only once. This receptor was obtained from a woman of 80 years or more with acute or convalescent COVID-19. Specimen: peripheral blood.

CDR3 coding DNA: TGTGCCAGTAGTAGACAGGGAACCTACGAGCAGTACTTC. This codes for CASSRQGTYEQYF. The chain is built from TRBV19 and TRBJ2-7; 7 nucleotides agree with TRBD1. Trimming took 4 bases from V and 2 from J; bases not matched to a gene: 2. Germline V gene data show CDR1 as LNHDA and CDR2 as SQIVND (reference sequence). The CDR3 covers 13 residues.